These T cell receptor beta chains were read from a single sample in a study of CD8 T cells in Susac syndrome. One entry per CDR3 protein results from TCRdb running MiXCR on the immunoSEQ multiplex PCR reads. The repertoire consists of about 180,000 distinct CDR3 sequences, with more than 95% occurring once and the leading ten covering around 0.12%. The specimen sequenced was CD4+ T cells from PBMCs. Source of these receptors: a human donor with Susac syndrome. CDR3s include the opening cysteine and the closing phenylalanine or tryptophan. A D gene is named only where the DNA matches it firmly. Expanded clones are given a class, and other clones once, few, many or no size at all.

V: TRBV29-1
D: TRBD1
size: NA
J: TRBJ2-3
CDR3: CSVADRDADTQYF
DNA: TGCAGCGTTGCGGACAGGGATGCAGATACGCAGTATTTT

V: TRBV20-1
D: NA
size: NA
J: TRBJ1-6
CDR3: CSASGQTNSPLHF
DNA: TGCAGTGCTTCAGGACAGACTAATTCACCCCTCCACTTT

V: TRBV6-5
D: TRBD1
size: NA
J: TRBJ1-2
CDR3: CASSYTGTGNYGYTF
DNA: TGTGCCAGCAGTTACACCGGGACAGGGAACTATGGCTACACCTTC

V: TRBV27
D: NA
size: NA
J: TRBJ2-1
CDR3: CASRAQGDNEQFF
DNA: TGTGCCAGCCGAGCCCAGGGAGACAATGAGCAGTTCTTC

V: TRBV11-2
D: NA
size: NA
J: TRBJ2-5
CDR3: CASSPGIMETQYF
DNA: TGTGCCAGCAGCCCTGGAATAATGGAGACCCAGTACTTC

V: TRBV15
D: TRBD1
size: NA
J: TRBJ2-1
CDR3: CATRGDRGDNEQFF
DNA: TGTGCCACCAGAGGGGACAGGGGAGACAATGAGCAGTTCTTC

V: TRBV7-2
D: TRBD2
size: NA
J: TRBJ2-1
CDR3: CASSLVRTSGRGLGEQFF
DNA: TGTGCCAGCAGCTTAGTCCGGACTAGCGGGAGGGGTTTGGGTGAGCAGTTCTTC

V: TRBV29-1
D: NA
size: NA
J: TRBJ2-7
CDR3: CSGGDGAYEQYF
DNA: TGCAGCGGGGGAGACGGAGCCTACGAGCAGTACTTC

V: TRBV20-1
D: TRBD1
size: NA
J: TRBJ2-5
CDR3: CSALGTGTQETQYF
DNA: TGCAGTGCATTGGGGACAGGGACGCAAGAGACCCAGTACTTC

V: TRBV7-2
D: NA
size: once
J: TRBJ1-2
CDR3: CASSFSREYGYTF
DNA: TGTGCCAGCAGCTTCTCCAGGGAGTATGGCTACACCTTC

V: TRBV7-9
D: TRBD2
size: NA
J: TRBJ2-7
CDR3: CASSRTSGKGYEQYF
DNA: TGTGCCAGCAGTCGCACTAGCGGGAAAGGGTACGAGCAGTACTTC

V: TRBV30
D: NA
size: NA
J: TRBJ2-1
CDR3: CAWGPGGTPFF
DNA: TGTGCCTGGGGGCCTGGGGGGACTCCTTTCTTC

V: TRBV7-2
D: NA
size: NA
J: TRBJ2-5
CDR3: CASSSWGQGRETQYF
DNA: TGTGCCAGCAGTTCCTGGGGACAAGGTCGAGAGACCCAGTACTTC

V: TRBV28
D: TRBD1
size: NA
J: TRBJ2-2
CDR3: CASSITGGTGELFF
DNA: TGTGCCAGCAGTATTACAGGGGGCACCGGGGAGCTGTTTTTT

V: TRBV9
D: NA
size: NA
J: TRBJ2-3
CDR3: CASSVEQADTQYF
DNA: TGTGCCAGCAGCGTAGAACAGGCCGATACGCAGTATTTT

V: TRBV2
D: TRBD1
size: NA
J: TRBJ2-7
CDR3: CASSRDRAPLGEQYF
DNA: TGTGCCAGCAGCAGGGACAGGGCCCCTCTAGGCGAGCAGTACTTC

V: TRBV15
D: NA
size: NA
J: TRBJ2-1
CDR3: CATSDNLGGEQFF
DNA: TGTGCCACCAGCGATAACCTAGGCGGGGAGCAGTTCTTC

V: TRBV7-9
D: TRBD1
size: NA
J: TRBJ1-2
CDR3: CASRPTGDLYGYTF
DNA: TGTGCCAGCAGACCTACAGGGGACCTCTATGGCTACACCTTC

V: TRBV18
D: TRBD1
size: NA
J: TRBJ2-1
CDR3: CASSPPYRGQGAPRNEQFF
DNA: TGTGCCAGCTCACCACCATACCGGGGGCAGGGGGCGCCCCGCAATGAGCAGTTCTTC

V: TRBV20-1
D: TRBD1
size: NA
J: TRBJ2-7
CDR3: CSASPLDRAVNEQYF
DNA: TGCAGTGCTAGCCCCCTGGACAGGGCGGTCAACGAGCAGTACTTC

V: TRBV6-5
D: NA
size: NA
J: TRBJ2-1
CDR3: CASSLDGLGYNEQFF
DNA: TGTGCCAGCAGTCTGGACGGGTTGGGGTACAATGAGCAGTTCTTC

V: TRBV14
D: NA
size: NA
J: TRBJ2-3
CDR3: CASSQDLRDTQYF
DNA: TGTGCCAGCAGCCAAGATCTGCGGGATACGCAGTATTTT

V: TRBV3-1
D: NA
size: NA
J: TRBJ1-4
CDR3: CASSGRGDNEKLFF
DNA: TGTGCCAGCAGCGGCCGGGGGGATAATGAAAAACTGTTTTTT

V: TRBV5-1
D: TRBD1
size: once
J: TRBJ2-2
CDR3: CASSLTGEHTGELFF
DNA: TGCGCCAGCAGCTTAACAGGGGAACACACCGGGGAGCTGTTTTTT

V: TRBV29-1
D: NA
size: NA
J: TRBJ2-5
CDR3: CSAKGTLRGTQYF
DNA: TGCAGCGCCAAGGGGACGCTGCGCGGGACCCAGTACTTC

V: TRBV30
D: NA
size: few
J: TRBJ1-5
CDR3: CASRGQGGNQPQHF
DNA: TGTGCCTCCCGAGGGCAGGGAGGTAATCAGCCCCAGCATTTT

V: TRBV20-1
D: TRBD2
size: NA
J: TRBJ2-1
CDR3: CSARIGRSYNEQFF
DNA: TGCAGTGCTAGAATCGGGAGGTCCTACAATGAGCAGTTCTTC

V: TRBV23-1
D: NA
size: NA
J: TRBJ1-1
CDR3: CASSQSAIIYTEAFF
DNA: TGCGCCAGCAGTCAATCGGCGATAATATACACTGAAGCTTTCTTT

V: TRBV25-1
D: NA
size: NA
J: TRBJ2-5
CDR3: CASSPRGAGETQYF
DNA: TGTGCCAGCAGCCCCCGGGGGGCTGGAGAGACCCAGTACTTC

V: TRBV2
D: TRBD1
size: once
J: TRBJ2-1
CDR3: CASSEPGTAINEQFF
DNA: TGTGCCAGCAGTGAACCCGGGACAGCGATTAATGAGCAGTTCTTC

V: TRBV29-1
D: NA
size: few
J: TRBJ2-7
CDR3: CSVVQGSHEQYF
DNA: TGCAGCGTGGTACAGGGATCCCACGAGCAGTACTTC

V: TRBV6-6
D: NA
size: NA
J: TRBJ1-6
CDR3: CASSYGRENSPLHF
DNA: TGTGCCAGCAGTTACGGACGGGAAAATTCACCCCTCCACTTT

V: TRBV6-5
D: NA
size: NA
J: TRBJ1-6
CDR3: CASRVGDSPLHF
DNA: TGTGCGTCGAGGGTGGGAGATTCACCCCTCCACTTT

V: TRBV12-3/TRBV12-4
D: NA
size: few
J: TRBJ2-7
CDR3: CASSLGNEQYF
DNA: TGTGCCAGCAGTTTGGGGAACGAGCAGTACTTC

V: TRBV24-1
D: TRBD2
size: NA
J: TRBJ2-1
CDR3: CATSEETSGVYNEQFF
DNA: TGTGCCACCAGTGAAGAAACTAGCGGAGTTTACAATGAGCAGTTCTTC

V: TRBV20-1
D: TRBD2
size: NA
J: TRBJ2-3
CDR3: CSAPPLAGGPDTQYF
DNA: TGCAGTGCTCCACCTCTGGCGGGGGGCCCAGATACGCAGTATTTT

V: TRBV20-1
D: NA
size: NA
J: TRBJ1-5
CDR3: CSAHRAEGNQPQHF
DNA: TGCAGTGCCCACAGGGCCGAAGGAAATCAGCCCCAGCATTTT

V: TRBV3-1
D: NA
size: NA
J: TRBJ2-5
CDR3: CASSQEGRGRMETQYF
DNA: TGTGCCAGCAGCCAAGAAGGTCGGGGGCGCATGGAGACCCAGTACTTC

V: TRBV29-1
D: NA
size: NA
J: TRBJ2-2
CDR3: CSVDNTGELFF
DNA: TGCAGCGTTGACAACACCGGGGAGCTGTTTTTT

V: TRBV27
D: NA
size: NA
J: TRBJ2-5
CDR3: CASSLYEPPRVETQYF
DNA: TGTGCCAGCAGTCTCTACGAACCCCCGAGGGTGGAGACCCAGTACTTC

V: TRBV30
D: NA
size: NA
J: TRBJ2-5
CDR3: CAWSRTVVETQYF
DNA: TGTGCCTGGAGCCGGACTGTTGTGGAGACCCAGTACTTC

V: TRBV27
D: NA
size: NA
J: TRBJ1-5
CDR3: CASSLAGSNQPQHF
DNA: TGTGCCAGCAGTTTAGCAGGGAGCAATCAGCCCCAGCATTTT

V: TRBV30
D: NA
size: NA
J: TRBJ1-1
CDR3: CAGGRLSGFGNTEAFF
DNA: TGTGCCGGGGGTAGGTTATCTGGCTTTGGGAACACTGAAGCTTTCTTT

V: TRBV30
D: TRBD1
size: NA
J: TRBJ1-2
CDR3: CAWSGDRAYGYTF
DNA: TGTGCCTGGAGTGGGGACAGGGCCTATGGCTACACCTTC

V: TRBV20-1
D: NA
size: NA
J: TRBJ2-1
CDR3: CSASYGGYNNEQFF
DNA: TGCAGTGCTAGCTATGGCGGATACAACAATGAGCAGTTCTTC

V: TRBV7-9
D: TRBD2
size: NA
J: TRBJ2-1
CDR3: CASSIPSGRAGHNEQFF
DNA: TGTGCCAGCAGCATCCCTTCCGGGAGGGCCGGACACAATGAGCAGTTCTTC

V: TRBV5-4
D: NA
size: NA
J: TRBJ2-7
CDR3: CASSLQGAYEQYF
DNA: TGTGCCAGCAGCTTACAGGGAGCCTACGAGCAGTACTTC

V: TRBV15
D: NA
size: NA
J: TRBJ2-5
CDR3: CATSRDQWTQYF
DNA: TGTGCCACCAGCAGAGATCAGTGGACCCAGTACTTC

V: TRBV20-1
D: TRBD2
size: NA
J: TRBJ2-4
CDR3: CSAKYPGLAENIQYF
DNA: TGCAGTGCTAAGTACCCGGGACTAGCGGAAAACATTCAGTACTTC

V: TRBV7-2
D: NA
size: NA
J: TRBJ1-1
CDR3: CASSYNELLGVEAFF
DNA: TGTGCCAGCAGCTACAACGAGCTCCTCGGGGTTGAAGCTTTCTTT

V: TRBV5-1
D: NA
size: NA
J: TRBJ2-3
CDR3: CASSPYLTDTQYF
DNA: TGCGCCAGCAGCCCATATCTTACAGATACGCAGTATTTT